This T cell receptor beta chain was recorded in a study of response to subunit inactivated influenza vaccine. Losses at the gene ends were 4 bases for V and 2 bases for J; bases not matched to a gene: 3. This CDR3 contains 15 residues. Germline CDR1 is MDHEN and CDR2 is SYDVKM. TCRdb used MiXCR to reprocess the RT-PCR reads, holding one entry per CDR3 protein. The table shows around 570,000 distinct CDR3 sequences, with about 8% occurring only once. This clonotype was recorded at least ten times. The sample in question was PBMCs from blood, obtained around 2 years after vaccination. The receptor's source is a man between 50 and 75 years old who received an inactivated influenza vaccine. The chain is built from TRBV28 and TRBJ2-3, with 10 bases lining up with TRBD2. The CDR3 is CASSSSGRLTDTQYF. CDR3 in DNA: TGTGCCAGCAGTTCTAGCGGGAGACTCACAGATACGCAGTATTTT. Full variable domain (rest looked up from reference TRBV28 and TRBJ2-3): DVKVTQSSRYLVKRTGEKVFLECVQDMDHENMFWYRQDPGLGLRLIYFSYDVKMKEKGDIPEGYSVSREKKERFSLILESASTNQTSMYLCASSSSGRLTDTQYFGPGTRLTVL.